Shown below are 24 T cell receptor beta chains from a single sample sequenced in a study of shared T cell receptors in the human thymus. Sequencing was performed with immunoSEQ multiplex PCR; in TCRdb, only in-frame clones are kept and a portion is missing. The sample consists of 550,000 to 800,000 clones, roughly 85% of them appearing once. The data were also submitted as part of a second study, on human thymus T cells.

The sequenced sample consisted of thymocytes. These receptors were taken from a girl under two years old with a congenital heart defect.

This clone has a single count. The rearrangement uses TRBV4-1 and TRBJ2-7, with 9 bases fitting TRBD1. Germline lookup yields CDR1 MGHRA and CDR2 YSYEKL. The CDR3 consists of 15 residues. J lost 3 bases, V lost 4 bases, and 7 bases had no gene match. The CDR3 reads CASSREDRGSYEQYF. The CDR3 bases are TGCGCCAGCAGCCGAGAAGACAGGGGGAGCTACGAGCAGTACTTC.

V usage is TRBV9 and J usage is TRBJ2-1; 7 nucleotides align to TRBD1. There are 16 residues in the CDR3. The junction had 7 bases not matched to a gene; V was cut back by 2 bases and J by 2 bases. Germline CDR1 and CDR2: SGDLS and YYNGEE. CDR3 amino acids: CASSVGLTGPYNEQFF. CDR3 DNA: TGTGCCAGCAGCGTGGGGCTGACAGGGCCCTACAATGAGCAGTTCTTC.

This sequence joins TRBV2 and TRBJ1-5; D call uncertain. Germline values: CDR1 SNHLY, CDR2 FYNNEI. The CDR3 is 15 amino acids. The V end lost 1 base, the J end lost 2 bases, and 9 bases lay between the germline ends. As DNA, the CDR3 is TGTGCCAGCAGTGAAGGAGGGAGAGGCAATCAGCCCCAGCATTTT. Protein: CASSEGGRGNQPQHF.

The J gene is TRBJ2-6, the V gene TRBV5-4; 8 bases are a match to TRBD1. Germline V gives CDR1 SGHNT, CDR2 YYREEE (reference sequence). V lost 3 bases and J lost 0; bases outside the gene matches: 14. CDR3 size: 20 residues. CDR3 bases: TGTGCCAGCAGCTCACCGGACAGGGTCGCTCATTACTCTGGGGCCAACGTCCTGACTTTC. Protein: CASSSPDRVAHYSGANVLTF.

The V and J genes are TRBV6-4 and TRBJ2-3, with a tentative D call TRBD2 (5 bases). The CDR3 is 15 amino acids. With 3 bases removed from V and 1 base from J, the gap between germline ends came to 11 bases. Germline V gene lookup returns CDR1 MRHNA and CDR2 SNTAGT. The chain's CDR3 is CASSETGFRTDTQYF. The CDR3 nucleotides read TGTGCCAGCAGTGAAACGGGATTTCGCACAGATACGCAGTATTTT.

The chain couples TRBV28 to TRBJ1-3, with D possibly matching TRBD1 (6 bases). The germline V gene encodes CDR1 MDHEN and CDR2 SYDVKM. V lost 7 bases and J lost 3, with 22 bases in between. The CDR3 totals 17 residues. Here the CDR3 reads CASIPFPGGAVGNTIYF. Written as DNA, the CDR3 is TGTGCCAGCATTCCTTTCCCTGGGGGGGCGGTTGGAAACACCATATATTTT.

The chain carries TRBV9 and TRBJ2-7, with 9 bases that match TRBD2. J was trimmed by 2 bases and V by 1 base; bases with no gene match: 4. Per the germline V gene, CDR1 is SGDLS and CDR2 is YYNGEE. The length of the CDR3 is 15 residues. The CDR3 is CASSVWASGAYEQYF. The CDR3 DNA is TGTGCCAGCAGCGTATGGGCTAGCGGGGCCTACGAGCAGTACTTC. Combining the CDR3 with reference TRBV9 and TRBJ2-7 gives the whole variable domain DSGVTQTPKHLITATGQRVTLRCSPRSGDLSVYWYQQSLDQGLQFLIQYYNGEERAKGNILERFSAQQFPDLHSELNLSSLELGDSALYFCASSVWASGAYEQYFGPGTRLTVT.

V is TRBV7-2 and J is TRBJ1-5; perhaps TRBD1 as D (6 bases). With 4 bases removed from V and 3 bases from J, the gap between germline ends came to 10 bases. The germline CDR1 and CDR2 sequences are SGHTA and FQGNSA. The CDR3 is 14 residues long. The chain's CDR3 is CASSSGQNNQPQHF. The CDR3 coding sequence is TGTGCCAGCAGCTCCGGACAGAACAATCAGCCCCAGCATTTT.

CDR3 in amino acids: CASSSWSRDRAGNTIYF. The CDR3 nucleotides are TGTGCCAGCTCATCCTGGTCCCGGGACAGGGCTGGAAACACCATATATTTT. This chain uses TRBV18 with TRBJ1-3, with TRBD1 matching 9 bases. Unmatched junction bases numbered 10, after V lost 5 bases and J lost 2 bases. The germline CDR1 and CDR2 sequences are KGHSH and LQKENI. The CDR3 extends over 17 amino acids.

V and J are TRBV9 and TRBJ2-1; 7 nucleotides line up with TRBD2. The CDR3 contains 13 residues. V gave up 2 bases and J gave up 9 bases; unmatched junction bases: 5. CDR1 is SGDLS, CDR2 YYNGEE, per germline. This CDR3 is CASSVSGRAEQFF. The CDR3 bases are TGTGCCAGCAGCGTCTCAGGGAGGGCTGAGCAGTTCTTC.

The chain employs TRBV4-1 and TRBJ2-1; 8 nucleotides line up with TRBD2. V shed 4 bases, J shed 3 bases, and the junction held 5 bases outside the gene matches. The germline V gene encodes CDR1 MGHRA and CDR2 YSYEKL. This CDR3 is built from 15 residues. In DNA form, the CDR3 reads TGCGCCAGCAGCCCCTTCCGGGAGGGCTACAATGAGCAGTTCTTC. It is translated as CASSPFREGYNEQFF.

J is TRBJ1-5 and V is TRBV6-6; the match to TRBD1 covers 8 bases. In germline, CDR1 is MNHNY, CDR2 SVGAGI (reference sequence). Trimming removed 4 bases from V and 2 bases from J; junction bases left unmatched: 1. The CDR3 is 14 amino acids. The CDR3 here is CASSSDRGNQPQHF. The CDR3 region has the DNA TGTGCCAGCAGTTCGGACAGGGGCAATCAGCCCCAGCATTTT.

V usage is TRBV6-1 and J usage is TRBJ1-1; weak D call: TRBD1 (6 bases). From germline, CDR1 is MNHNS and CDR2 SASEGT. CDR3 length equals 14 residues. Trimming pared 6 bases from V and 2 bases from J, leaving 13 bases between. The CDR3 nucleotides read TGTGCCAGCAGACTAACAGGGCTTAACACTGAAGCTTTCTTT. As protein: CASRLTGLNTEAFF.

This chain uses TRBV6-1 with TRBJ1-2; TRBD1 aligns across 8 bases. The CDR3 covers 13 residues. The trim removed 6 bases at V and 4 bases at J, leaving 4 bases unmatched. CDR1 and CDR2 from the germline V gene are MNHNS and SASEGT. The CDR3 bases are TGTGCCAGCAGGAACACAGGGGGCTATGGCTACACCTTC. Translation gives CASRNTGGYGYTF.

The CDR3 reads CATTRWGVNTEAFF. CDR3 nucleotide sequence: TGTGCCACCACGAGGTGGGGGGTGAACACTGAAGCTTTCTTT. The chain links TRBV14 to TRBJ1-1; D perhaps matches TRBD1 (5 bases). Deletions cut 10 bases from V and 0 bases from J, with 15 bases between. CDR3 length: 14 residues. The germline V gene has CDR1 SGHDN and CDR2 FVKESK.

The V and J genes are TRBV4-1 and TRBJ2-7; weak D call: TRBD1 (5 bases). Germline loops: CDR1 MGHRA, CDR2 YSYEKL. V lost 4 bases to trimming and J lost 1 base, with 14 bases between them. The length of the CDR3 is 15 residues. CDR3 nucleotide sequence: TGCGCCAGCAGCCTATGTAGGGGTCCTTCCTACGAGCAGTACTTC. Its translation: CASSLCRGPSYEQYF.

The rearrangement joins TRBV15 to TRBJ1-4; 8 bases fit TRBD1. This CDR3 has 14 amino acids. Germline V gives CDR1 LNHNV, CDR2 YYDKDF (reference sequence). V dropped 8 bases and J dropped 8; count of bases not matched to a gene: 10. CDR3 nucleotide sequence: TGTGCCACCTCCCGGGAGACAGGGGACGAAAAACTGTTTTTT. Translation: CATSRETGDEKLFF.

The chain uses TRBV30 and TRBJ2-2; possibly TRBD2 for D (6 bases). Germline CDR1 and CDR2: GTSNPN and SVGIG (reference sequence). V was clipped by 3 bases and J by 5 bases, with 10 bases between them. This CDR3 is 13 amino acids long. Written as DNA, the CDR3 is TGTGCCTGGAGGGGACTGTCGACCGGGGAGCTGTTTTTT. It encodes CAWRGLSTGELFF.

The V and J genes are TRBV19 and TRBJ1-1; TRBD1 might be the D (6 bases). Germline assignment: CDR1 LNHDA and CDR2 SQIVND (reference sequence). CDR3 length: 17 amino acids. V gave up 1 base and J gave up 3 bases, with 18 bases separating them. The CDR3: CASSIAGQRLGDTEAFF. CDR3 bases: TGTGCCAGTAGTATAGCAGGACAGCGACTGGGGGACACTGAAGCTTTCTTT.

This sequence joins TRBV5-1 and TRBJ2-1; tentatively, D is TRBD2 (7 bases). The CDR3 length is 16 residues. Per germline, CDR1 SGHRS and CDR2 YFSETQ. V was pared by 1 base and J by 12 bases, with 23 bases between. CDR3 DNA sequence: TGCGCCAGCAGCTTGTTTTGGCGGGGGCCGACCGGGAGGCAGTTCTTC. It encodes CASSLFWRGPTGRQFF.

The rearrangement uses TRBV5-4 and TRBJ2-7; D unclear. The CDR3 is 12 residues long. In germline, CDR1 is SGHNT, CDR2 YYREEE (reference sequence). V gave up 0 bases and J gave up 3 bases, with 4 bases separating them. CDR3 in amino acids: CASSLGDYEQYF. In DNA, the CDR3 is TGTGCCAGCAGCTTGGGAGACTACGAGCAGTACTTC.

The rearrangement links TRBV6-1 to TRBJ2-5; a possible D gene is TRBD2 (6 bases). V lost 7 bases and J 4 bases, leaving 16 bases between the germline ends. CDR3 length: 14 amino acids. CDR1 and CDR2 from the germline V gene are MNHNS and SASEGT. The CDR3: CASIAGRFGETQYF. The CDR3, as DNA: TGTGCCAGCATAGCAGGGAGGTTTGGAGAGACCCAGTACTTC.

The V gene is TRBV4-1, the J gene TRBJ2-6, with D uncertain. This CDR3 contains 15 residues. The germline gives CDR1 MGHRA, CDR2 YSYEKL. Trimming left V 5 bases short and J 0 bases short, with 8 bases between. In DNA, the CDR3 is TGCGCCAGCAGCTATCCAGTCTCTGGGGCCAACGTCCTGACTTTC. It yields the protein CASSYPVSGANVLTF.

The V call is TRBV5-4, the J call TRBJ1-1; TRBD1 agrees at 7 bases. CDR3 length: 15 residues. J lost 7 bases, V lost 0 bases, and 9 bases had no gene match. The germline V gene has CDR1 SGHNT and CDR2 YYREEE (reference sequence). This CDR3 reads CASSLARGDLGEAFF. The CDR3 coding sequence is TGTGCCAGCAGCTTGGCCAGGGGGGACCTCGGTGAAGCTTTCTTT.